The T cell receptor beta chain under discussion was sequenced for a study of T cell repertoires in cytomegalovirus infection. The table lists this clonotype with a few counts. Its antigen remains unidentified. TCRdb used MiXCR to reprocess the reads, holding one entry per CDR3 protein. The data hold approximately 600,000 distinct CDR3 sequences, with over 35% observed a single time. This specimen was cultured PBMCs, taken from culture after CMV antigen stimulation. The TCR comes from a human donor in good health (CMV status not recorded). Some clones in this sample may be carry-over from other donors' samples.

The CDR3 region is CASSLGARTGEDEQYF. CDR3 bases: TGTGCCAGCAGCTTAGGGGCCCGGACAGGGGAGGACGAGCAGTACTTC. The rearrangement joins TRBV7-6 to TRBJ2-7, with 9 nucleotides matching TRBD1. The CDR3 runs to 16 residues. J lost 5 bases, V lost 1 base, and 9 bases had no gene match. CDR1 SGHVS and CDR2 FNYEAQ come from the germline V gene.